The 27 T cell receptor beta chains given below trace back to one sample, sequenced in a study of blood T cell repertoires in COVID-19. Clones were sequenced by immunoSEQ multiplex PCR, and TCRdb holds only the in-frame ones, with some missing. Of about 300,000 clones listed, around 90% were seen once; the top ten hold less than 10%. The specimen was peripheral blood. The receptor source for this set is a man aged 18-30 years with active or convalescent COVID-19.

The chain joins TRBV5-4 to TRBJ2-3, with TRBD1 identical over 12 bases. V lost 5 bases, J lost 0 bases, and 10 bases stayed unmatched. Germline lookup yields CDR1 SGHNT and CDR2 YYREEE (reference sequence). The CDR3 is made up of 18 amino acids. The CDR3 is CASRGGQGAILSTDTQYF. CDR3 nucleotides: TGTGCCAGCAGGGGGGGACAGGGGGCTATCCTGAGCACAGATACGCAGTATTTT.

The CDR3 DNA is TGTGCCAGCAGCTTACTAGACAGGCTTGAAAAACTGTTTTTT. It yields the protein CASSLLDRLEKLFF. The chain is built from TRBV5-7 and TRBJ1-4; D perhaps matches TRBD1 (6 bases). TRBV5-7 is recorded as an ORF, its role being uncertain. The CDR3 consists of 14 residues. V dropped 2 bases and J dropped 7 bases, with 12 bases sitting between them.

This chain connects TRBV19 to TRBJ2-3; a possible D gene is TRBD2 (6 bases). The germline V and J ends were trimmed by 7 bases and 6 bases, with 20 bases remaining between them. The germline V gene has CDR1 LNHDA and CDR2 SQIVND (reference sequence). The CDR3 loop spans 15 amino acids. CDR3: CASKQAGSPGDTQYF. The DNA of the CDR3 is TGTGCCAGTAAGCAGGCGGGGTCGCCCGGGGATACGCAGTATTTT.

V and J are TRBV25-1 and TRBJ1-1; no clear D gene. CDR3 length equals 15 residues. V was shortened by 6 bases and J by 2 bases, with 16 bases between the two germline ends. Germline CDR1 and CDR2: MGHDK and SYGVNS. The CDR3: CASRSPDGENTEAFF. In DNA form, the CDR3 reads TGTGCCAGCAGATCTCCGGACGGGGAAAACACTGAAGCTTTCTTT.

Points on this clone: Other DNA sequences of this sample code for an identical CDR3. The chain joins TRBV13 to TRBJ2-7; D uncertain. Trimming took off 0 bases at V and 7 bases at J, with 7 bases between the two ends. The germline CDR1 and CDR2 sequences are PRHDT and FYEKMQ (reference sequence). The CDR3 is 12 residues long. The CDR3 spells CASSLGSYEQYF. CDR3 nucleotide sequence: TGTGCCAGCAGCTTAGGGAGTTATGAGCAGTACTTC.

This chain links TRBV12-3 or TRBV12-4 with TRBJ1-2, with D tentatively TRBD1 (5 bases). The V gene lost 6 bases and the J gene lost 5 bases, with 13 bases spanning the gap. The CDR3 runs to 13 residues. CDR3 region: CASRGGTAYGYTF. The CDR3 nucleotides are TGTGCCAGCAGGGGGGGAACGGCTTATGGCTACACCTTC.

The chain combines TRBV2 with TRBJ1-1; weak D call: TRBD1 (5 bases). Trimming stripped 5 bases from V and 5 bases from J, with 18 bases between. Per the germline V gene, CDR1 is SNHLY and CDR2 is FYNNEI. The CDR3 is 15 amino acids. This CDR3 is CASSSPRGLGTEAFF. The CDR3, as DNA: TGTGCCAGCAGTTCCCCGCGGGGACTTGGAACTGAAGCTTTCTTT.

This chain connects TRBV6-5 to TRBJ2-2; 9 bases align to TRBD1. The CDR3 totals 15 residues. J was trimmed by 4 bases and V by 5 bases; bases with no gene match: 5. CDR1 and CDR2 (germline): MNHEY, SVGAGI. The CDR3 region is CASSPTGGSTGELFF. The CDR3 DNA sequence: TGTGCCAGCAGTCCGACAGGGGGGAGCACCGGGGAGCTGTTTTTT.

Of note for this clone: This sample also contains other DNA sequences that code for the same CDR3. The chain uses TRBV9 and TRBJ1-1, with TRBD1 as a possible D gene (6 bases). Germline V CDR1 and CDR2: SGDLS, YYNGEE. The CDR3 runs to 13 residues. Trimming took 4 bases from V and 4 from J, leaving 11 bases between them. CDR3: CASSSGGGTEAFF. The CDR3, as DNA: TGTGCCAGCAGCTCGGGAGGGGGCACTGAAGCTTTCTTT.

The gene calls are TRBV2 and TRBJ1-3; D unresolved. Between the trimmed V and J ends, which lost 7 bases and 4 bases, there was a span of 17 bases. Per the germline V gene, CDR1 is SNHLY and CDR2 is FYNNEI. The CDR3 runs to 15 residues. CDR3 sequence (DNA): TGTGCCAGCACGAGGGAGGGTCCCTCCGGAAACACCATATATTTT. Amino acids: CASTREGPSGNTIYF.

V usage is TRBV5-4 and J usage is TRBJ2-1; 16 positions agree with TRBD2. The CDR3 has 20 amino acids. Germline trimming cut 2 bases from V and 1 base from J; bases unmatched to any gene: 9. Germline V gives CDR1 SGHNT, CDR2 YYREEE (reference sequence). The CDR3 loop is CASSLPPGLAGGPSYNEQFF. In DNA, the CDR3 is TGTGCCAGCAGCTTACCTCCGGGACTAGCGGGGGGGCCTTCCTACAATGAGCAGTTCTTC. Full variable domain (remainder filled in from reference TRBV5-4 and TRBJ2-1): ETGVTQSPTHLIKTRGQQVTLRCSSQSGHNTVSWYQQALGQGPQFIFQYYREEENGRGNFPPRFSGLQFPNYSSELNVNALELDDSALYLCASSLPPGLAGGPSYNEQFFGPGTRLTVL.

This chain uses TRBV7-2 with TRBJ2-3, with a tentative D call TRBD2 (7 bases). Germline V gene data show CDR1 as SGHTA and CDR2 as FQGNSA. V was shortened by 2 bases and J by 7 bases, with 16 bases between the two germline ends. The CDR3 sequence is 15 residues long. CDR3 sequence (DNA): TGTGCCAGCAGCTTAACCCGGGGGGCCCGGAATACGCAGTATTTT. Translating gives CASSLTRGARNTQYF.

This clone was observed a single time. V and J are TRBV4-2 and TRBJ1-4; 8 bases align to TRBD1. The CDR3 contains 15 residues. V lost 3 bases, J lost 8 bases, and 8 bases stayed unmatched. Germline CDR1 reads LGHNA; CDR2 reads YNFKEQ. The CDR3 bases are TGTGCCAGCAGCCAGCTCCGGGACAGGACCGAAAAACTGTTTTTT. As protein: CASSQLRDRTEKLFF.

V and J are TRBV4-1 and TRBJ2-1; TRBD2 matches 13 bases. The CDR3 consists of 15 residues. Germline CDR1 and CDR2: MGHRA and YSYEKL. After removal of 4 bases from V and 11 bases from J, the junction contained 8 bases not matched to a gene. The CDR3 reads CASSLGLAGAGKQFF. CDR3 DNA: TGCGCCAGCAGCCTCGGACTAGCGGGGGCAGGGAAGCAGTTCTTC.

The chain employs TRBV14 and TRBJ1-5; TRBD1 matches 8 bases. The CDR3 extends over 19 amino acids. Germline V gives CDR1 SGHDN, CDR2 FVKESK. The V and J ends lost 4 bases and 1 base, in that order; junction bases with no gene match: 15. The CDR3 protein is CASSPAPPGQDRSNQPQHF. The CDR3 region has the DNA TGTGCCAGCAGCCCCGCCCCACCGGGACAGGATCGAAGCAATCAGCCCCAGCATTTT. Combining the CDR3 with reference TRBV14 and TRBJ1-5 gives the whole variable domain EAGVTQFPSHSVIEKGQTVTLRCDPISGHDNLYWYRRVMGKEIKFLLHFVKESKQDESGMPNNRFLAERTGGTYSTLKVQPAELEDSGVYFCASSPAPPGQDRSNQPQHFGDGTRLSIL.

This clone has more than one count but fewer than ten. The rearrangement uses TRBV6-1 and TRBJ1-1; D not resolved. Germline V gene lookup returns CDR1 MNHNS and CDR2 SASEGT. The CDR3 extends over 12 amino acids. The V and J ends lost 2 bases and 7 bases respectively, with 8 bases between them. The CDR3 region is CASSESMIEAFF. The CDR3 nucleotides are TGTGCCAGCAGTGAATCTATGATTGAAGCTTTCTTT.

The rearrangement links TRBV9 to TRBJ2-2; D perhaps matches TRBD1 (6 bases). In germline, CDR1 is SGDLS, CDR2 YYNGEE. V was shortened by 3 bases and J by 5 bases, with 23 bases between the two germline ends. CDR3 length: 18 amino acids. The CDR3 spells CASSAGTQAFRFTGELFF. DNA for the CDR3: TGTGCCAGCAGCGCCGGGACACAGGCTTTTAGGTTTACCGGGGAGCTGTTTTTT.

This sequence joins TRBV5-4 and TRBJ1-2, with a possible D match to TRBD1 (5 bases). The CDR3 is 13 amino acids. CDR1 and CDR2 (germline): SGHNT, YYREEE (reference sequence). With 4 bases removed from V and 3 bases from J, the gap between germline ends came to 10 bases. The CDR3 is CASSLDSDYGYTF. The CDR3 bases are TGTGCCAGCAGCCTAGACAGTGACTATGGCTACACCTTC. The whole variable domain, filled in from reference TRBV5-4 and TRBJ1-2, reads ETGVTQSPTHLIKTRGQQVTLRCSSQSGHNTVSWYQQALGQGPQFIFQYYREEENGRGNFPPRFSGLQFPNYSSELNVNALELDDSALYLCASSLDSDYGYTFGSGTRLTVV.

The chain recombines TRBV7-2 with TRBJ1-3, with 7 bases that match TRBD1. Per the germline V gene, CDR1 is SGHTA and CDR2 is FQGNSA. The CDR3 spans 14 residues. V lost 4 bases to trimming and J lost 4 bases; unmatched junction nucleotides: 4. The CDR3 DNA sequence: TGTGCCAGCAGCTCTAAGACAGGGGGAAACACCATATATTTT. Its translation is CASSSKTGGNTIYF. Combining the CDR3 with reference TRBV7-2 and TRBJ1-3 gives the whole variable domain GAGVSQSPSNKVTEKGKDVELRCDPISGHTALYWYRQSLGQGLEFLIYFQGNSAPDKSGLPSDRFSAERTGGSVSTLTIQRTQQEDSAVYLCASSSKTGGNTIYFGEGSWLTVV.

Remarks on this clone: This same CDR3 is encoded by further DNA sequences in the sample. The CDR3 nucleotides read TGTGCCAGCAGCAAGGGACAACAGAACACCGGGGAGCTGTTTTTT. The encoded protein is CASSKGQQNTGELFF. This chain connects TRBV5-4 to TRBJ2-2; a possible D gene is TRBD1 (6 bases). The CDR3 length is 15 residues. Germline CDR1 and CDR2: SGHNT and YYREEE (reference sequence). Trimming stripped 4 bases from V and 1 base from J, with 11 bases between.

Here the CDR3 DNA reads TGTGCCAGCAGCTTATTCCTAAGCGGGGGGGGGTCAGATACGCAGTATTTT. Its translation: CASSLFLSGGGSDTQYF. V gene TRBV7-7 combines with J gene TRBJ2-3; 10 bases are a match to TRBD2. The CDR3 is 17 amino acids. Germline V lookup: CDR1 SSHAT, CDR2 FNYEAQ (reference sequence). V shed 2 bases and J 4 bases; nucleotides not matched to a gene: 9.

The rearrangement uses TRBV4-2 and TRBJ2-7; 11 nucleotides match TRBD1. The germline gives CDR1 LGHNA, CDR2 YNFKEQ. This CDR3 comprises 14 residues. After removal of 4 bases from V and 4 bases from J, the junction contained 3 bases not matched to a gene. The CDR3 is CASSPGTGGYEQYF. The CDR3 DNA reads as TGTGCCAGCAGCCCCGGGACAGGGGGTTACGAGCAGTACTTC.

The V and J genes are TRBV10-3 and TRBJ2-1; 13 bases align to TRBD2. CDR3 length: 17 amino acids. CDR1 is ENHRY and CDR2 is SYGVKD in the germline V gene. The J segment lost 5 bases and the V segment lost 2 bases, leaving 6 bases of the junction unmatched. For the CDR3, the DNA is TGTGCCATCAGTGAGACCAAACTAGCGGGGGGGGACAATGAGCAGTTCTTC. Its translation: CAISETKLAGGDNEQFF.

This chain uses TRBV7-2 with TRBJ2-5, with TRBD1 matching 8 bases. The CDR3 has 19 residues. With V trimmed by 3 bases and J by 5 bases, 20 bases remained unmatched. CDR1 and CDR2 (germline): SGHTA, FQGNSA. CDR3 protein: CASSFWPYERTGLGETQYF. The DNA for the CDR3 is TGTGCCAGCAGCTTTTGGCCATACGAACGGACAGGGCTAGGGGAGACCCAGTACTTC.

This sequence joins TRBV11-2 and TRBJ2-7, with a tentative D call TRBD2 (6 bases). V dropped 1 base and J dropped 7 bases, with 8 bases sitting between them. The CDR3 is 12 residues long. Germline V gives CDR1 SGHAT, CDR2 FQNNGV. The CDR3: CASSLGAGEQYF. The CDR3 coding sequence is TGTGCCAGCAGCTTAGGGGCGGGGGAGCAGTACTTC.

CDR3 DNA sequence: TGCGCCAGCAGCCAACATGCACAGGGGATTACTGAAGCTTTCTTT. This gives the protein CASSQHAQGITEAFF. The chain joins TRBV4-1 to TRBJ1-1, with 7 bases identical to TRBD1. V shed 2 bases and J 5 bases; nucleotides not matched to a gene: 8. Germline lookup yields CDR1 MGHRA and CDR2 YSYEKL. The CDR3 loop spans 15 amino acids.

The CDR3 bases are TGCGCCAGCAGCCCCTCCGGGACAGGGGGAGACTACGAGCAGTACTTC. It encodes CASSPSGTGGDYEQYF. The rearrangement links TRBV4-1 to TRBJ2-7; 11 bases match TRBD1. CDR3 size: 16 residues. After removal of 4 bases from V and 3 bases from J, the junction contained 8 bases not matched to a gene. CDR1 and CDR2 (germline): MGHRA, YSYEKL.